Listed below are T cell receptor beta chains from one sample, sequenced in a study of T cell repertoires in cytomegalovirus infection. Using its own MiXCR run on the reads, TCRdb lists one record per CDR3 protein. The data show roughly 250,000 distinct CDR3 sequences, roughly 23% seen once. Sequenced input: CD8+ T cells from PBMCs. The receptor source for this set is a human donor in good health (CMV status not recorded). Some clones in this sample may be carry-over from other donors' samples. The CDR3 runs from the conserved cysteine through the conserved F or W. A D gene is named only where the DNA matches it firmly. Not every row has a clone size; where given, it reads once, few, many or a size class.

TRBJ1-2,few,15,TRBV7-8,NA,TGTGCCAGCAGCTTAGCGCTGGACAAGAACTATGGCTACACCTTC,CASSLALDKNYGYTF
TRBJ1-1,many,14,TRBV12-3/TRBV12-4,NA,TGTGCCAGCAGTTTGAACCCCGGGAACACTGAAGCTTTCTTT,CASSLNPGNTEAFF
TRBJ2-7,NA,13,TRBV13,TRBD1,TGTGCCAGCAGCATCGGGACAGTCTACGAGCAGTACTTC,CASSIGTVYEQYF
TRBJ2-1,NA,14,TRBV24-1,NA,TGTGCCACCAGTGAAAGGGGCCTGAGCGATGAGCAGTTCTTC,CATSERGLSDEQFF
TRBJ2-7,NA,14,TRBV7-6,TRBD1,TGTGCCAGCAGCCCCGGGACAGCAGCCTACGAGCAGTACTTC,CASSPGTAAYEQYF
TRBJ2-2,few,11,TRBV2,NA,TGTGCCAGCACTGATCGGGGGGAGCTGTTTTTT,CASTDRGELFF
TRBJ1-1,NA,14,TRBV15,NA,TGTGCCACCAGCAGACGAGGAGAGAACACTGAAGCTTTCTTT,CATSRRGENTEAFF
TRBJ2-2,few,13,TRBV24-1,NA,TGTGCCACCAAGGGGGGTAACACCGGGGAGCTGTTTTTT,CATKGGNTGELFF
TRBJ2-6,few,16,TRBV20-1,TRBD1,TGCAGTGCTAGAGAAACAGGGGGCTCTGGGGCCAACGTCCTGACTTTC,CSARETGGSGANVLTF
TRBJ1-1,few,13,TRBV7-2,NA,TGTGCCAGCAGCTTAGCGGAGACAGCTGAAGCTTTCTTT,CASSLAETAEAFF
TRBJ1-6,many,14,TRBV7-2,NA,TGTGCCAGCAGCTTATGGGACTCAAATTCACCCCTCCACTTT,CASSLWDSNSPLHF
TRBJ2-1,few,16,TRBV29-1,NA,TGCAGCGTTGAAGAGTTCCGGGCAGGGACCCTCAATGAGCAGTTCTTC,CSVEEFRAGTLNEQFF
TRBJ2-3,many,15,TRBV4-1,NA,TGCGCCAGCAGCCAAGAGTTCAGGGGAGGAGATACGCAGTATTTT,CASSQEFRGGDTQYF
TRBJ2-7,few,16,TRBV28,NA,TGTGCCAGCAGTCGACCCCGGGACGGAAGCAGGTACGAGCAGTACTTC,CASSRPRDGSRYEQYF
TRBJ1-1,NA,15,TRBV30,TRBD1,TGTGCCTGTACAGGGGACGGGAGCTCGACCACTGAAGCTTTCTTT,CACTGDGSSTTEAFF
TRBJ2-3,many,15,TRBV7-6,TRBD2,TGTGCCAGCAGCCGCAGCGGGGGGGTCACAGATACGCAGTATTTT,CASSRSGGVTDTQYF
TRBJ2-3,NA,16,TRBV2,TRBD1,TGTGCCAGCAGTGAACGCAGGGGGCGGTTTACAGATACGCAGTATTTT,CASSERRGRFTDTQYF
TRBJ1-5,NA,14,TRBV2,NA,TGTGCCAGCAGTGAAATGGGAAGCAATCAGCCCCAGCATTTT,CASSEMGSNQPQHF
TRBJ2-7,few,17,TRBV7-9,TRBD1,TGTGCCAGCAGCAAACGGAGGTGGGGGGACAGGTTATTTGAGCAGTACTTC,CASSKRRWGDRLFEQYF
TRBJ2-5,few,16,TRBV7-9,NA,TGTGCCAGCAGCTTTAATTTTGGTGACGGCCAAGAGACCCAGTACTTC,CASSFNFGDGQETQYF
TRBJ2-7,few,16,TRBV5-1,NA,TGCGCCAGCAGCAACGTGACAGGACTTTCAACCTACGAGCAGTACTTC,CASSNVTGLSTYEQYF
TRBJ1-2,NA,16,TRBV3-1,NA,TGTGCCAGCAGCCAAGATCGTACTGGGACCAAGAGGCCCTACACCTTC,CASSQDRTGTKRPYTF
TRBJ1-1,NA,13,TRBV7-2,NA,TGTGCCAGCAGCCACCTAAGGTGGACTGAAGCTTTCTTT,CASSHLRWTEAFF
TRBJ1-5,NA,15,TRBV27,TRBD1,TGTGCCAGCAGTCTAGACAGGGATAGCAATCAGCCCCAGCATTTT,CASSLDRDSNQPQHF
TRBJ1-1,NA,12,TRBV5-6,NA,TGTGCCAGCAGCTTGCTTCCTACTGAAGCTTTCTTT,CASSLLPTEAFF
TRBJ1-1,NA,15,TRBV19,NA,TGTGCCAGTAGTATAACCGGACGGCCGAACACTGAAGCTTTCTTT,CASSITGRPNTEAFF
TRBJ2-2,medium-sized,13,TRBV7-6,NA,TGTGCCAGCAGCTTAGGAGGTTTGGGGGAGCTGTTTTTT,CASSLGGLGELFF
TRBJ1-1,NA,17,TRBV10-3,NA,TGTGCCATCAGTGAGTTACGGGGAACCCTTTTGAACACTGAAGCTTTCTTT,CAISELRGTLLNTEAFF
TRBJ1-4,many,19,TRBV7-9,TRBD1,TGTGCCAGCAGCCTGCCGGGACAGGACCGCAGAACAACTAATGAAAAACTGTTTTTT,CASSLPGQDRRTTNEKLFF
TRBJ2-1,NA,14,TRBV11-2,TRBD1,TGTGCCAGCAGCTTAGTTTCAGGGGGTTATGAGCAGTTCTTC,CASSLVSGGYEQFF
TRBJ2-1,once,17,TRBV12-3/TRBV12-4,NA,TGTGCCAGCAGTGTTTCAGGGGATGTTTGGTCCTACAATGAGCAGTTCTTC,CASSVSGDVWSYNEQFF
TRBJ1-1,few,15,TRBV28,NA,TGTGCCAGCATTTATGTGGGGAGAGGTAGCACTGAAGCTTTCTTT,CASIYVGRGSTEAFF
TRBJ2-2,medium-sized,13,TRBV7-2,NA,TGTGCCAGCAGCTTGACGGGTACCGGGGAGCTGTTTTTT,CASSLTGTGELFF
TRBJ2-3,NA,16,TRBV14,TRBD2,TGTGCCAGCAGCCTTTTACGGGGGGACTACCGAGATACGCAGTATTTT,CASSLLRGDYRDTQYF
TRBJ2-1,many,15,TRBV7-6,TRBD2,TGTGCCAGCAGCAAGGGCGGGGGAACCTACAATGAGCAGTTCTTC,CASSKGGGTYNEQFF